The source of this TCR beta chain is a study of T cell clonotyping in hematopoietic cell transplantation. The overall study: Cytoreduction preceded collection of pretransplant recipient samples. Study findings and constraints: Higher Inverse Simpson Index values in graft donor and pretransplant recipient predicted broader posttransplant TCR diversity. Recipient TCR diversity dropped after transplant; expanded clonotypes rose from day 30 to 180. Cells were unsorted, so CD4 and CD8 contributions were not separated.

Notes on this clone: No antigen is known for it.

CDR3 length: 16 residues. Produced via immunoSEQ multiplex PCR; TCRdb's table is partial and in-frame only. The table has about 45,000 clones, roughly 85% seen once; the top ten hold over 4.5%. The time point: recipient sample about 28 days before transplant, after cytoreduction. The sequence was obtained from a man between 60 and 70 years old with myelodysplastic syndrome. Some clones in this sample may be carry-over from other donors' samples. The source material was peripheral blood mononuclear cells, sampled before stem cell transplant. V gene TRBV12-1 combines with J gene TRBJ2-7; TRBD1, the table's D call, lacks a check against the DNA. TRBV12-1 is described as a pseudogene. This CDR3 is CASSLLQGPSSYEQYF. Here the CDR3 DNA reads TGTGCCAGCAGCTTGTTACAGGGGCCCAGCTCCTACGAGCAGTACTTC.